This T cell receptor (beta chain) was sequenced during a study of blood T cell repertoires in COVID-19. Study at large: Some COVID-19 samples were acute and others convalescent; all came from the United States, Italy and Spain. PBMCs, B-cell-depleted T cells, or T cells provided the cDNA or gDNA that made up the material.

Methods used by the authors: Estimation of nucleated cell counts was performed using reference gene primer amplification. TCRdb keeps only in-frame clones here, not all; method: immunoSEQ multiplex PCR. Clonal size and the V and J genes are those of that table, whereas D and trimming came from the DNA. The table has around 20,000 clones, about 87% seen once. The CDR3 is 15 residues long. Per germline, CDR1 MNHEY and CDR2 SVGEGT. Trimming took off 2 bases at V and 1 base at J, with 11 bases between the two ends. Source material: peripheral blood. The origin of this receptor is a human donor in a cohort sampled during active COVID-19. The chain employs TRBV6-2 or TRBV6-3 and TRBJ1-1; TRBD1 might be the D (6 bases). The CDR3 sequence: CASSYKGVENTEAFF. CDR3 in DNA: TGTGCCAGCAGTTACAAGGGGGTGGAGAACACTGAAGCTTTCTTT.